A single T cell receptor beta chain is shown here with its context. The antigen is undetermined. The V segment lost 4 bases and the J segment 6 bases; nucleotides outside the gene matches: 10. CDR3 length equals 15 residues. Germline CDR1 and CDR2: SGHRS and YFSETQ. This record belongs to a study of cytomegalovirus exposure and HLA in healthy donors. In the study overall: Of several hundred genotyped donors, 65% to 85% clustered with self-reported Caucasian donors.

Broader study findings: A further, later analysis showed that HLA-associated TCR beta chains (compared with equally common others) were more clonally expanded. A later analysis appeared to link common viral pathogens to several of the most significant clusters.

The PCR ran on 60 Vbeta and 13 Jbeta primers. The repertoire was sequenced with immunoSEQ multiplex PCR; TCRdb's copy has only in-frame clones and lacks some. Among fewer than 150,000 clones, more than 75% were seen once, and the ten largest hold roughly 4%. Sequencing was performed on PBMCs. The origin of this receptor is a man younger than 35 in good health and CMV-seronegative. J is TRBJ2-3 and V is TRBV5-1; 8 bases align to TRBD2. CDR3 DNA sequence: TGCGCCAGCAGCCAGCGGGGGACTTCTCCTGATACGCAGTATTTT. This sequence encodes CASSQRGTSPDTQYF.